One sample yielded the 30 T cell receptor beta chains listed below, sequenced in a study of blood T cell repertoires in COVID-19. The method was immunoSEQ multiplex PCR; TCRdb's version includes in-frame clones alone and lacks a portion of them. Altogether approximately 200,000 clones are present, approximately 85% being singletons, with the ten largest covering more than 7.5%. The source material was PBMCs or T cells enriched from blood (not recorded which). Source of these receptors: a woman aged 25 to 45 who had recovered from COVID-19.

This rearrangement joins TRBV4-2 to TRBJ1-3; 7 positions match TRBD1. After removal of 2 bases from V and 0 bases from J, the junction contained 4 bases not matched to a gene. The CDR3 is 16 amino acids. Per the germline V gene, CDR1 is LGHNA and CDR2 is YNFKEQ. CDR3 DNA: TGTGCCAGCAGCCAAAATACAGGGGACTCTGGAAACACCATATATTTT. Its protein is CASSQNTGDSGNTIYF.

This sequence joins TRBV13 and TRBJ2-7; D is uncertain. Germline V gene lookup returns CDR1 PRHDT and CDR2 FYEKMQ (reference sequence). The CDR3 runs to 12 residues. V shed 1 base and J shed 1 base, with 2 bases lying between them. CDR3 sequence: CASSLASYEQYF. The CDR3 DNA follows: TGTGCCAGCAGCTTAGCATCCTACGAGCAGTACTTC.

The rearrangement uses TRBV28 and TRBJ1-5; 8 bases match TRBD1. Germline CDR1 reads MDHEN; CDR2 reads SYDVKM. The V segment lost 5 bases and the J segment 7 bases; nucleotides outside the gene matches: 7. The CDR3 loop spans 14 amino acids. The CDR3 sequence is CASSPGQGNQPQHF. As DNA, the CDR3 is TGTGCCAGCAGTCCCGGACAGGGTAACCAGCCCCAGCATTTT.

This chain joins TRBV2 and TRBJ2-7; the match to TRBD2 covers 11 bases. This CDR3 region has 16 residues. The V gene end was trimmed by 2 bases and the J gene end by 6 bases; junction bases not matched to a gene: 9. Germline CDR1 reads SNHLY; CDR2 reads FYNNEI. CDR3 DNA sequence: TGTGCCAGCAGTGAAATCGAACTAGCGGGAGAGGGCGAGCAGTACTTC. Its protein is CASSEIELAGEGEQYF.

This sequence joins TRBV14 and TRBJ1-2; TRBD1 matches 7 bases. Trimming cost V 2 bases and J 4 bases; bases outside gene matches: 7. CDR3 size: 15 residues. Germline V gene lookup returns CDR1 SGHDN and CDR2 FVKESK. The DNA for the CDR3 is TGTGCCAGCAGCCAACCAGGGGGACGGTCCTATGGCTACACCTTC. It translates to CASSQPGGRSYGYTF. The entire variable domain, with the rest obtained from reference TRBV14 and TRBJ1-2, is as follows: EAGVTQFPSHSVIEKGQTVTLRCDPISGHDNLYWYRRVMGKEIKFLLHFVKESKQDESGMPNNRFLAERTGGTYSTLKVQPAELEDSGVYFCASSQPGGRSYGYTFGSGTRLTVV.

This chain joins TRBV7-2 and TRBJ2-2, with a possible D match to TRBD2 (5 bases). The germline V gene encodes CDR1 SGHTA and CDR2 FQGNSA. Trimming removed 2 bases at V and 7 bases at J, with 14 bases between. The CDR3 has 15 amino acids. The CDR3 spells CASSLRVRGGGELFF. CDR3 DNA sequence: TGTGCCAGCAGCTTAAGGGTTCGGGGTGGCGGGGAGCTGTTTTTT. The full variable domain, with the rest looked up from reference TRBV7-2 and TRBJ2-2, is GAGVSQSPSNKVTEKGKDVELRCDPISGHTALYWYRQSLGQGLEFLIYFQGNSAPDKSGLPSDRFSAERTGGSVSTLTIQRTQQEDSAVYLCASSLRVRGGGELFFGEGSRLTVL.

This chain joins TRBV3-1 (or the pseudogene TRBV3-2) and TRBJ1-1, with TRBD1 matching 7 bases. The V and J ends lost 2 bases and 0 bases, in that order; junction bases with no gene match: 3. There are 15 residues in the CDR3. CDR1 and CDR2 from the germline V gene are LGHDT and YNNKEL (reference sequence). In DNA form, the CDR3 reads TGTGCCAGCAGCCAAACGGGACAGATGAACACTGAAGCTTTCTTT. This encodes CASSQTGQMNTEAFF.

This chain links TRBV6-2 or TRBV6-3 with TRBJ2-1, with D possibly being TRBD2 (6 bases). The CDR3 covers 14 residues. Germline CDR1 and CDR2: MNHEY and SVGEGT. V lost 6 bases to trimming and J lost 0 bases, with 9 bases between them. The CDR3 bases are TGTGCCAGCAGCCTCGGGGGCTCCTACAATGAGCAGTTCTTC. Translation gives CASSLGGSYNEQFF.

Here the CDR3 reads CASSLGFTTGYNSPLHF. The CDR3 bases are TGTGCCAGCAGCTTAGGCTTTACGACAGGATATAATTCACCCCTCCACTTT. The V and J genes are TRBV5-5 and TRBJ1-6; TRBD1 might be the D (6 bases). CDR3 length: 17 amino acids. Germline V gives CDR1 SGHKS, CDR2 YYEKEE (reference sequence). Between the trimmed V and J ends, which lost 2 bases and 4 bases, there was a span of 16 bases.

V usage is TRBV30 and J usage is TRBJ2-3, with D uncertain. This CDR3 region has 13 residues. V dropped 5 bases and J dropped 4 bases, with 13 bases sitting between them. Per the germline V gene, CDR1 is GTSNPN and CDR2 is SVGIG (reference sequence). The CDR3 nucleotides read TGTGCCTGGGACCCGCCGGAGTCAGATACGCAGTATTTT. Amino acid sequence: CAWDPPESDTQYF. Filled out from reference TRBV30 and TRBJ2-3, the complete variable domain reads SQTIHQWPATLVQPVGSPLSLECTVEGTSNPNLYWYRQAAGRGLQLLFYSVGIGQISSEVPQNLSASRPQDRQFILSSKKLLLSDSGFYLCAWDPPESDTQYFGPGTRLTVL.

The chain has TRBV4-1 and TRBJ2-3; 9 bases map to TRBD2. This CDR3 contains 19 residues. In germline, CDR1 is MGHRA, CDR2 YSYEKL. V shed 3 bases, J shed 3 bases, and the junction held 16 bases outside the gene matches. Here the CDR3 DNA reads TGCGCCAGCAGCCAGGGGGGGGCTAGCGGGATACTAGCAACAGATACGCAGTATTTT. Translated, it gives CASSQGGASGILATDTQYF.

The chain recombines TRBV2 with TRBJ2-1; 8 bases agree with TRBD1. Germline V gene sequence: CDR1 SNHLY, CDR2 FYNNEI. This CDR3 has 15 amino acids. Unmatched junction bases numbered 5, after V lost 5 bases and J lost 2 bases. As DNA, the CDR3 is TGTGCCAGCAGTTTCGACAGGGGTGCCTACAATGAGCAGTTCTTC. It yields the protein CASSFDRGAYNEQFF.

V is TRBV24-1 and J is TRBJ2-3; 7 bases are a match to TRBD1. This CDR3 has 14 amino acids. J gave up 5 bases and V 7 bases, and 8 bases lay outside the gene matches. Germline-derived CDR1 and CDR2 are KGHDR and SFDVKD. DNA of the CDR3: TGTGCCACCAGCCTGTCGACAGGGATAGATACGCAGTATTTT. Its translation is CATSLSTGIDTQYF.

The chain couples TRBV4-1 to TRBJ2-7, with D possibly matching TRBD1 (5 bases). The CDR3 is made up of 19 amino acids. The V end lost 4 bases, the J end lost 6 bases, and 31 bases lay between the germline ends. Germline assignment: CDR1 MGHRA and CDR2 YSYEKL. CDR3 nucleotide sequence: TGCGCCAGCAGCCGCCAGAGTATCTTTATACCGGGTGGGGCTGGCGAGCAGTACTTC. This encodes CASSRQSIFIPGGAGEQYF.

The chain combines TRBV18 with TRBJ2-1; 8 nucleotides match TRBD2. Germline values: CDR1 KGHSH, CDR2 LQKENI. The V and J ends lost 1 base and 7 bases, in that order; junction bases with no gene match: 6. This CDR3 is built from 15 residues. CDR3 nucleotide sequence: TGTGCCAGCTCACCACTGGCGGGAGGCTCGAATGAGCAGTTCTTC. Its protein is CASSPLAGGSNEQFF.

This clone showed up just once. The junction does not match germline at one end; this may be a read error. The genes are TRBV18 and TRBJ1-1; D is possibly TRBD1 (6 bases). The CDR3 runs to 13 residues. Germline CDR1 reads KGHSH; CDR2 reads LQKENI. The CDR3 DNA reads TGTGCCAGCTCGCCACCAGGGGCCACTGAAGCTTTCTTT. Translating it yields CASSPPGATEAFF.

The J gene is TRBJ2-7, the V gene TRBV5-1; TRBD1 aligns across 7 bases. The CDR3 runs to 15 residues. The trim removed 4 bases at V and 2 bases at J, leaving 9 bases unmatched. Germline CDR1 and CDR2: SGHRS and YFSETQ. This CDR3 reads CASSIGPGGTYEQYF. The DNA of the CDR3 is TGCGCCAGCAGCATTGGACCAGGGGGTACCTACGAGCAGTACTTC.

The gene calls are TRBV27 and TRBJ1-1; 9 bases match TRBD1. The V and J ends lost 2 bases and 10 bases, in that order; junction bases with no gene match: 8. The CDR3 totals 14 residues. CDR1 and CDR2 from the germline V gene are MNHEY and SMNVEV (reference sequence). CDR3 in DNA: TGTGCCAGCAGTTTAGTGCGGGACAGGGATGGAGCTTTCTTT. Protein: CASSLVRDRDGAFF.

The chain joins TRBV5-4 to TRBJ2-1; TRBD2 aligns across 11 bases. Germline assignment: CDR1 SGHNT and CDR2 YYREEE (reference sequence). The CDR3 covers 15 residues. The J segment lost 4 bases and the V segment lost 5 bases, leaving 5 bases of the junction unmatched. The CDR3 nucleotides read TGTGCCAGCAGGATCGGGACTAGCGGATACAATGAGCAGTTCTTC. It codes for CASRIGTSGYNEQFF.

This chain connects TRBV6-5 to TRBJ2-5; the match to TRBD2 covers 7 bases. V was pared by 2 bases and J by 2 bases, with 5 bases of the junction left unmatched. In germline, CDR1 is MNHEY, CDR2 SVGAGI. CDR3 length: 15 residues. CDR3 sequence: CASSYASGDQETQYF. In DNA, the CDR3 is TGTGCCAGCAGTTACGCTAGCGGAGATCAAGAGACCCAGTACTTC.

CDR3 bases: TGTGCCAGCAGTATTAGCTACAATGAGCAGTTCTTC. Amino acid sequence: CASSISYNEQFF. The rearrangement links TRBV28 to TRBJ2-1; D unclear. Trimming took 5 bases from V and 3 from J, leaving 5 bases between them. The CDR3 sequence is 12 residues long. Germline V gene sequence: CDR1 MDHEN, CDR2 SYDVKM.

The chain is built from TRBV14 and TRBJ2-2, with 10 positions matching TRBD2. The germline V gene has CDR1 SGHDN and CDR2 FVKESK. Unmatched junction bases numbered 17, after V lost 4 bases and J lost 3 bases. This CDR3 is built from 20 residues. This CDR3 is CASSPPGTSADFDHTGELFF. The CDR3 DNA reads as TGTGCCAGCAGCCCGCCGGGGACTAGCGCGGACTTTGATCACACCGGGGAGCTGTTTTTT. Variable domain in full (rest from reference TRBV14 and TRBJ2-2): EAGVTQFPSHSVIEKGQTVTLRCDPISGHDNLYWYRRVMGKEIKFLLHFVKESKQDESGMPNNRFLAERTGGTYSTLKVQPAELEDSGVYFCASSPPGTSADFDHTGELFFGEGSRLTVL.

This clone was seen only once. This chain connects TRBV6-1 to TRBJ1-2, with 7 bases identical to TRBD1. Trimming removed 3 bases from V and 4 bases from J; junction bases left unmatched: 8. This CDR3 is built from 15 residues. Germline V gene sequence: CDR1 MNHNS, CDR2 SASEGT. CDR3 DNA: TGTGCCAGCAGTGACCCCCAAGGGGGCGCCTATGGCTACACCTTC. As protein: CASSDPQGGAYGYTF.

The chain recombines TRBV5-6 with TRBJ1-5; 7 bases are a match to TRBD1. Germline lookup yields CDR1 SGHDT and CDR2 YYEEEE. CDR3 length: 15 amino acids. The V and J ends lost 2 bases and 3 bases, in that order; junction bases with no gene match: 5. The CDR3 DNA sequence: TGTGCCAGCAGCTTCGGGGACAGCCACAATCAGCCCCAGCATTTT. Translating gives CASSFGDSHNQPQHF. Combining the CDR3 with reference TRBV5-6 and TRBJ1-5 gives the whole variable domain DAGVTQSPTHLIKTRGQQVTLRCSPKSGHDTVSWYQQALGQGPQFIFQYYEEEERQRGNFPDRFSGHQFPNYSSELNVNALLLGDSALYLCASSFGDSHNQPQHFGDGTRLSIL.

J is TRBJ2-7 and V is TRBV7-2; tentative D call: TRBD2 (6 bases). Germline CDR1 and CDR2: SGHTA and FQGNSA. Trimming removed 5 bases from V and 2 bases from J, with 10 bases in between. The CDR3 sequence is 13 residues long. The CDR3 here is CASSPGLPYEQYF. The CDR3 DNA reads TGTGCCAGCAGCCCGGGACTGCCCTACGAGCAGTACTTC.

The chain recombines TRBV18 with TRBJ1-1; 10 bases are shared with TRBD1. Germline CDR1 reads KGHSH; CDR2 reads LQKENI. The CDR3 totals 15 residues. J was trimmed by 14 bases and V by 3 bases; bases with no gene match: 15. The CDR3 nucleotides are TGTGCCAGCTCACCCAAGCCGGGACAGGGGTTTGTATACTTCTTT. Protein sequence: CASSPKPGQGFVYFF.

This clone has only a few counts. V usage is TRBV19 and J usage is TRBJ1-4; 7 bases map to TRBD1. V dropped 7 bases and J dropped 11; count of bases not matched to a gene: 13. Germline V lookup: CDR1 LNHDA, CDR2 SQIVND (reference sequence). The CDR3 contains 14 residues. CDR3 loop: CASTDRDSGRKLFF. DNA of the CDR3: TGTGCCAGTACGGACCGGGACAGCGGAAGGAAACTGTTTTTT.

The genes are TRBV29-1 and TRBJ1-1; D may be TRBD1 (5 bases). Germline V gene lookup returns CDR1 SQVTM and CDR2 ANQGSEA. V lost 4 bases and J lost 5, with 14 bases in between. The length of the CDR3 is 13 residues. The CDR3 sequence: CSVALREGTEAFF. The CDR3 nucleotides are TGCAGCGTTGCTTTAAGGGAGGGGACTGAAGCTTTCTTT.

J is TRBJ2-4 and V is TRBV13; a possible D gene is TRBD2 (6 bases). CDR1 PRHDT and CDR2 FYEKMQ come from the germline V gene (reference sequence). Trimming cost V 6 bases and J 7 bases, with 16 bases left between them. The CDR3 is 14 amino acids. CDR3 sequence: CASSTTDLANIQYF. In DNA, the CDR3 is TGTGCCAGCAGTACCACTGACCTAGCGAACATTCAGTACTTC.

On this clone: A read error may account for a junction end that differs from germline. CDR3 bases: TGTGCCAGCAGCAGTCGGCCGGGTCAGCCTCAGCATTTT. Protein: CASSSRPGQPQHF. V gene TRBV5-6 combines with J gene TRBJ1-5; D is unresolved. The germline gives CDR1 SGHDT, CDR2 YYEEEE. The CDR3 spans 13 residues.